The TCR beta chain described here comes from a study of cytomegalovirus exposure and HLA in healthy donors. Study findings and constraints: Published work reported that the classifier diagnosed cytomegalovirus status with high specificity and sensitivity. The dataset shows that most TCR sequences were rare, while some public TCRs occurred in many donors.

Comment on this clone: Its antigen remains unidentified.

Assay used: immunoSEQ multiplex PCR; TCRdb lists only in-frame clones, some missing. The top ten hold roughly 5.7% of the sample, which has under 250,000 clones, around 78% seen once. The CDR3 is made up of 12 amino acids. The germline gives CDR1 MDHEN, CDR2 SYDVKM. V shed 5 bases and J 7 bases; nucleotides not matched to a gene: 2. The receptor comes from a woman aged 18 to 35 in good health and CMV-seronegative. Sequencing input: PBMCs. V and J are TRBV28 and TRBJ1-5, with 7 bases lining up with TRBD1. This CDR3 reads CASSEGAQPQHF. In DNA form, the CDR3 reads TGTGCCAGCAGTGAGGGGGCACAGCCCCAGCATTTT.